Listed below are T cell receptor beta chains from one sample, sequenced in a study of T cell responses to AZD1222 COVID-19 vaccine. The assay was immunoSEQ multiplex PCR, and TCRdb's table has in-frame clones only and misses some. The table records 150,000 to 200,000 clones, approximately 92% of them present only once. Sample: peripheral blood, taken on day 0 of AZD1222 vaccination. The source of these receptors is an adult in good health. The CDR3 runs from the conserved cysteine through the conserved F or W. The D gene is left open where the match is weak. Only some rows state a clone size, as once, few, many or a class for expanded clones.

-	TRBV10-2	-	TRBJ1-1	CASSERLMNTEAFF
-	TRBV7-9	-	TRBJ2-2	CASSFSLSGMTGELFF
-	TRBV19	-	TRBJ1-5	CASSLGRYSNQPQHF
-	TRBV27	once	TRBJ2-3	CASSFRSTDTQYF
TRBD2	TRBV4-1	-	TRBJ2-7	CASSTSGGLAGVFEQYF
TRBD1	TRBV5-1	-	TRBJ1-1	CASSWFRRGRLKPEAFF
TRBD2	TRBV5-1	-	TRBJ2-3	CASRIRTSGEGTDTQYF
TRBD1	TRBV5-4	-	TRBJ1-3	CASSSIQGSGNTIYF
TRBD2	TRBV20-1	-	TRBJ2-3	CSASVAGGRADTQYF
-	TRBV18	once	TRBJ1-2	CASSPNRDMLYGYTF
TRBD2	TRBV19	-	TRBJ2-1	CASSIERAGGQFF
TRBD2	TRBV5-1	-	TRBJ2-1	CASSWGTSGVSYNEQFF
-	TRBV18	few	TRBJ1-1	CASSPRAGTDTEAFF
-	TRBV6-5	-	TRBJ1-2	CASSYGDPTNYGYTF
-	TRBV3-1/TRBV3-2	-	TRBJ1-1	CASRQSPVVTEAFF
-	TRBV5-8	once	TRBJ1-4	CASSWAGRGNEKLFF
TRBD1	TRBV28	-	TRBJ2-7	CASSFWTGSYEQYF
-	TRBV7-9	-	TRBJ1-2	CASSHSRDIHYGYTF
-	TRBV30	-	TRBJ2-7	CAWTRQPYEQYF
-	TRBV9	-	TRBJ1-2	CASSVGIENKANYGYTF
-	TRBV2	-	TRBJ1-2	CARTATNYGYTF
TRBD2	TRBV7-2	-	TRBJ2-1	CASSLGQRETQFF
-	TRBV9	few	TRBJ1-5	CASSGGPRQPQHF
TRBD1	TRBV10-3	-	TRBJ1-3	CAIRKGASGNTIYF
TRBD2	TRBV9	-	TRBJ2-1	CASSPSGGANNEQFF
TRBD1	TRBV9	-	TRBJ1-1	CASSVGGTGGTEAFF
-	TRBV5-1	-	TRBJ2-7	CASSFPASYEQYF
-	TRBV15	-	TRBJ1-5	CATRNRDNQPQHF
TRBD2	TRBV7-3	-	TRBJ2-1	CASSVTSGGPGEQFF
TRBD1	TRBV28	-	TRBJ2-5	CASRGTGGTAWTQYF
-	TRBV28	-	TRBJ1-4	CASKSGANEKLFF
-	TRBV7-3	-	TRBJ1-1	CASSLKNGIEAFF
TRBD1	TRBV24-1	-	TRBJ1-1	CATSRTSRHQCGFQGALSTEAFF
-	TRBV15	few	TRBJ1-1	CATSKATEAFF
TRBD1	TRBV28	-	TRBJ1-2	CASTTGQGGGYTF
-	TRBV10-1	-	TRBJ1-5	CASSEGPGRVVGQPQHF
TRBD1	TRBV6-6	-	TRBJ1-2	CASRLGTGGNGYTF
TRBD2	TRBV5-1	-	TRBJ2-3	CASHSGRLSLTDTQYF
-	TRBV7-8	few	TRBJ2-1	CASSRRPSNANEQFF
-	TRBV25-1	-	TRBJ1-4	CASSETASNEKLFF
TRBD1	TRBV28	-	TRBJ1-2	CASRTGQGAISNYGYTF
-	TRBV27	-	TRBJ2-5	CASSANRETQYF
-	TRBV27	-	TRBJ2-7	CASSLTVPSYEQYF
-	TRBV2	-	TRBJ2-3	CASHAGLGTDTQYF
TRBD2	TRBV5-1	-	TRBJ2-3	CASSSGLAGVAGDTQYF
-	TRBV19	-	TRBJ2-1	CASSWTGSSYNEQFF
TRBD2	TRBV5-1	few	TRBJ2-1	CASSSMTSGAYNEQFF